This passage covers 13 T cell receptor beta chains from one sample sequenced in a study of cytomegalovirus exposure and HLA in healthy donors. PCR used 60 Vbeta primers and 13 Jbeta primers. Data came from immunoSEQ multiplex PCR; TCRdb stores just in-frame clones and leaves some out. The table lists roughly 99,000 clones, around three quarters of them singletons. Sequenced sample: PBMCs. These receptors all come from a male donor in good health and CMV-seropositive.

The rearrangement joins TRBV4-3 to TRBJ1-5; 8 bases are a match to TRBD1. Germline V CDR1 and CDR2: LGHNA, YSLEER. Trimming at V came to 3 bases and at J to 6 bases, leaving 7 bases not matched to a gene. The CDR3 runs to 15 residues. The CDR3 sequence: CASSQTDRGAQPQHF. The CDR3 DNA is TGCGCCAGCAGCCAGACCGACAGGGGAGCTCAGCCCCAGCATTTT.

V and J are TRBV7-9 and TRBJ1-2; tentatively, D is TRBD1 (5 bases). The CDR3 has 16 amino acids. V was clipped by 5 bases and J by 0 bases, with 16 bases between them. The germline V gene has CDR1 SEHNR and CDR2 FQNEAQ (reference sequence). CDR3 sequence reads: CASSNLGLTSNYGYTF. The CDR3 region has the DNA TGTGCCAGCAGCAACCTGGGACTGACTTCTAACTATGGCTACACCTTC.

The V gene is TRBV5-1, the J gene TRBJ1-6; a weak D match, TRBD1 (5 bases). The CDR3 runs to 15 residues. The ends were cut back, 0 bases at V and 4 bases at J, with 8 bases in the middle. CDR1 is SGHRS and CDR2 is YFSETQ in the germline V gene. CDR3 amino acids: CASSLDTGYNSPLHF. As DNA, the CDR3 is TGCGCCAGCAGCTTGGATACAGGTTATAATTCACCCCTCCACTTT.

The sample holds a few counts of this clone. The rearrangement uses TRBV5-1 and TRBJ1-1, with D uncertain. The V end lost 0 bases, the J end lost 1 base, and 10 bases lay between the germline ends. Germline CDR1 is SGHRS and CDR2 is YFSETQ. The CDR3 has 15 residues. CDR3: CASSLETATNTEAFF. The CDR3 DNA follows: TGCGCCAGCAGCTTGGAAACAGCTACGAACACTGAAGCTTTCTTT.

The chain joins TRBV2 to TRBJ2-7, with a possible D match to TRBD1 (5 bases). The CDR3 is 13 residues long. V shed 9 bases and J shed 5 bases, with 17 bases lying between them. Per the germline V gene, CDR1 is SNHLY and CDR2 is FYNNEI. The CDR3 DNA follows: TGTGCCAGTGCCTCACGGCAGGGTGACGAGCAGTACTTC. Encoded protein: CASASRQGDEQYF.

J is TRBJ2-5 and V is TRBV6-1; D perhaps matches TRBD1 (5 bases). The V end was cut by 7 bases, the J end by 2 bases, with 11 bases between. The CDR3 has 13 residues. Germline CDR1 reads MNHNS; CDR2 reads SASEGT. This CDR3 is CASTLGLQETQYF. DNA of the CDR3: TGTGCCAGCACCCTGGGGCTTCAAGAGACCCAGTACTTC.

The V and J genes are TRBV5-4 and TRBJ2-3, with 8 bases fitting TRBD2. The length of the CDR3 is 16 residues. The V gene end was trimmed by 4 bases and the J gene end by 0 bases; junction bases not matched to a gene: 7. CDR1 and CDR2 (germline): SGHNT, YYREEE (reference sequence). This CDR3 is CASSPPASGSTDTQYF. As DNA, the CDR3 is TGTGCCAGCAGCCCACCGGCTAGCGGGAGCACAGATACGCAGTATTTT.

This clone was seen only a few times. The rearrangement joins TRBV11-2 to TRBJ1-1, with TRBD1 identical over 8 bases. The V gene's germline CDR1 is SGHAT and CDR2 FQNNGV. Trimming at V came to 5 bases and at J to 4 bases, leaving 9 bases not matched to a gene. The CDR3 is 15 amino acids. Here the CDR3 reads CASSQMTGVGTEAFF. The CDR3 nucleotides are TGTGCCAGCAGCCAAATGACAGGGGTGGGCACTGAAGCTTTCTTT. Full variable domain (remainder filled in from reference TRBV11-2 and TRBJ1-1): EAGVAQSPRYKIIEKRQSVAFWCNPISGHATLYWYQQILGQGPKLLIQFQNNGVVDDSQLPKDRFSAERLKGVDSTLKIQPAKLEDSAVYLCASSQMTGVGTEAFFGQGTRLTVV.

The chain couples TRBV2 to TRBJ1-3; D is possibly TRBD1 (5 bases). Per germline, CDR1 SNHLY and CDR2 FYNNEI. The CDR3 runs to 14 residues. Trimming left V 4 bases short and J 2 bases short, with 9 bases between. Here the CDR3 reads CASSAGLAGNTIYF. The CDR3 region has the DNA TGTGCCAGCAGTGCAGGGTTGGCTGGAAACACCATATATTTT.

This clone was recorded a few times. The chain uses TRBV11-3 and TRBJ2-1; weak D call: TRBD2 (6 bases). There are 15 residues in the CDR3. V shed 3 bases and J shed 0 bases, with 9 bases lying between them. Germline-derived CDR1 and CDR2 are SGHNT and YENEEA. This chain's CDR3 is CASSFSGSSYNEQFF. CDR3 nucleotides: TGTGCCAGCAGCTTTTCCGGGAGCTCCTACAATGAGCAGTTCTTC.

J is TRBJ1-5 and V is TRBV30; TRBD1 might be the D (5 bases). The CDR3 is 13 residues long. The V gene lost 1 base and the J gene lost 4 bases, with 8 bases spanning the gap. CDR1 is GTSNPN, CDR2 SVGIG, per germline (reference sequence). The CDR3, as DNA: TGTGCCTGGAGTGGTGACAGAAATCAGCCCCAGCATTTT. Amino acids: CAWSGDRNQPQHF.

The chain links TRBV5-4 to TRBJ2-7; 9 nucleotides line up with TRBD1. This CDR3 has 13 residues. From germline, CDR1 is SGHNT and CDR2 YYREEE (reference sequence). V was clipped by 4 bases and J by 4 bases; unmatched bases: 3. CDR3 sequence (DNA): TGTGCCAGCAGCGCGGACAGGGGTTACGAGCAGTACTTC. It yields the protein CASSADRGYEQYF. The whole variable domain, filled in from reference TRBV5-4 and TRBJ2-7, reads ETGVTQSPTHLIKTRGQQVTLRCSSQSGHNTVSWYQQALGQGPQFIFQYYREEENGRGNFPPRFSGLQFPNYSSELNVNALELDDSALYLCASSADRGYEQYFGPGTRLTVT.

Comment on this clone: Mismatch with germline at one junction end may stem from a read error. Other DNA variants within this sample encode the same CDR3. V gene TRBV7-6 combines with J gene TRBJ2-7; 12 bases map to TRBD2. CDR3 size: 14 residues. From germline, CDR1 is SGHVS and CDR2 FNYEAQ. The chain's CDR3 is CASSSSGGAYEQYF. The CDR3 coding sequence is TGCGCCAGCAGCTCTAGCGGGGGGGCCTACGAGCAGTACTTC.